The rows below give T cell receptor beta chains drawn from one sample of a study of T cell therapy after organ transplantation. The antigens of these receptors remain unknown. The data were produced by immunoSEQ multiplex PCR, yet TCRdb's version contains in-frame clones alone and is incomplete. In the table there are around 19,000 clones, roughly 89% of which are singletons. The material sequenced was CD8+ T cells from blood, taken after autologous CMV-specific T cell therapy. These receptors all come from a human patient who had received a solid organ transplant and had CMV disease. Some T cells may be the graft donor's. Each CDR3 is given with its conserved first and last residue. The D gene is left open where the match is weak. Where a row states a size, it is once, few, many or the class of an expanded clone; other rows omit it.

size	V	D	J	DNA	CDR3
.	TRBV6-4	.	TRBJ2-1	TGTGCCAGCAGTGACGGTTTTGACACCGGGTCCAATGAGCAGTTCTTC	CASSDGFDTGSNEQFF
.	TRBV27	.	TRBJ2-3	TGTGCCAGCAGTTACACGCAACACGGTACGCAGTATTTT	CASSYTQHGTQYF
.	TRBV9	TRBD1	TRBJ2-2	TGTGCCAGCAGCGTGGGGGACAGGGACTACACCGGGGAGCTGTTTTTT	CASSVGDRDYTGELFF
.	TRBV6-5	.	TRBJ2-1	TGTGCCAGCAGTTACTCAGATCTCCGCAATGAGCAGTTCTTC	CASSYSDLRNEQFF
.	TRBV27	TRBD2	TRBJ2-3	TGTGCCAGCAGTTTTTGGGGGGGATACACAGATACGCAGTATTTT	CASSFWGGYTDTQYF
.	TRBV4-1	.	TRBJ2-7	TGCGCCAGCAGCCTGTTTCCGGGGCGCTCCTACGAGCAGTACTTC	CASSLFPGRSYEQYF
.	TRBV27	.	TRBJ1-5	TGTGCCAGCAGTTTATTAGGGGGCAATCAGCCCCAGCATTTT	CASSLLGGNQPQHF
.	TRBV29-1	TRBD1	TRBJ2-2	TGCAGCGGGACAGGGGCCGGGGAGCTGTTTTTT	CSGTGAGELFF
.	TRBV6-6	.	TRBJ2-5	TGTGCCAGCAGACACCATACTGGGTCGGAGACCCAGTACTTC	CASRHHTGSETQYF
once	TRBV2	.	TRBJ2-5	TGTGCCAGTAACGACCCCGTCCGTGGGACCCAGTACTTC	CASNDPVRGTQYF
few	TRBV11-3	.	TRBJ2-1	TGTGCCAGCAGCTTAGTAGGGGGAGGGCCTAAGTTCTTC	CASSLVGGGPKFF
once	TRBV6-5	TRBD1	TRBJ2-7	TGTGCCACCCTCAGGGGGTCTTTTATCTACGAGCAGTACTTC	CATLRGSFIYEQYF
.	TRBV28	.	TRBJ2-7	TGTGCCAGCAGTTTAAGGGCGGGGAACTCCTACGAGCAGTACTTC	CASSLRAGNSYEQYF
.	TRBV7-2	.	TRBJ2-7	TGTGCCAGCAGCTTAATTCCAGACTACGAGCAGTACTTC	CASSLIPDYEQYF
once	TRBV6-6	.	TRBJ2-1	TGTGCCAGCAGTTACTCGGGTAGCGGATATTACAATGAGCAGTTCTTC	CASSYSGSGYYNEQFF
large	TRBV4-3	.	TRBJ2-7	TGCGCCAGCAGCCAAGATGGAGACAACGAGCAGTACTTC	CASSQDGDNEQYF
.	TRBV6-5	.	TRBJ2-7	TGTGCCAGCAGTTACTCCGGCAGCCTCTACGAGCAGTACTTC	CASSYSGSLYEQYF
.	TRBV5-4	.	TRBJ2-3	TGTGCCAGCAGCCCCCCCGTGGCCGATACGCAGTATTTT	CASSPPVADTQYF
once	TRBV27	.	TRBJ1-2	TGTGCCAGCAGTCCCCAAGGGAATATCCGCTATGGCTACACCTTC	CASSPQGNIRYGYTF
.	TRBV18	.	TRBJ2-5	TGTGCCAGCTCACGAATACTAGAGGAGACCCAGTACTTC	CASSRILEETQYF
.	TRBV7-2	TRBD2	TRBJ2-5	TGTGCCAGCAGCTTATGGGAGGGGCGGGGCCCCAACTTC	CASSLWEGRGPNF
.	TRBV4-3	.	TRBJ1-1	TGCGCCAGCAGCCAAGTCCATCGGGGGGAGAACACTGAAGCTTTCTTT	CASSQVHRGENTEAFF
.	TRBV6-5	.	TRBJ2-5	TGTGCCAGCAGTCGAACTCCGGGGGGCGGAGAGACCCAGTACTTC	CASSRTPGGGETQYF
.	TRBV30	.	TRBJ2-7	TGTGCCTGGAGTCCCTTGGGGGCAACCTACGAGCAGTACTTC	CAWSPLGATYEQYF
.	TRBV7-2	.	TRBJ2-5	TGTGCCAGCAGCTTAGATACAGGGTTGTACCAAGAGACCCAGTACTTC	CASSLDTGLYQETQYF
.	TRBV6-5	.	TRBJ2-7	TGTGCCAGCAGTCCGGGTTTTGACTACGAGCAGTACTTC	CASSPGFDYEQYF